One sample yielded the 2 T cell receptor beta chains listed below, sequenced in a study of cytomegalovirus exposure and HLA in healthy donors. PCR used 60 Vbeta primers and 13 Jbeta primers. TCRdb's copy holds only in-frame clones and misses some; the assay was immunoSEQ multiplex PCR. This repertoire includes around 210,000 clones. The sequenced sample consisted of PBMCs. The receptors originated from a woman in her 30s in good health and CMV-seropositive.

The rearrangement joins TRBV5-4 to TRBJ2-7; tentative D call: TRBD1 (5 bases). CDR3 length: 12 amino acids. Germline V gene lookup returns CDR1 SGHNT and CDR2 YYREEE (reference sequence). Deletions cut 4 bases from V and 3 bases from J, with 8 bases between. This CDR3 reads CASSPDSYEQYF. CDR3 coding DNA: TGTGCCAGCAGCCCAGACAGCTACGAGCAGTACTTC.

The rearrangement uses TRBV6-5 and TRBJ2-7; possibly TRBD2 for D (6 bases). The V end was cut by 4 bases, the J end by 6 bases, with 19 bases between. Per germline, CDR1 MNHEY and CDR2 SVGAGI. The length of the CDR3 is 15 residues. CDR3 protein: CASSSAGTRRAEQYF. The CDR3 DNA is TGTGCCAGCAGTTCCGCTGGGACTCGCCGGGCCGAGCAGTACTTC.